This TCR beta chain was captured in a study of blood T cell repertoires in COVID-19. Study-level background: COVID-19 samples from acute and convalescent phases originated in the United States, Italy and Spain.

The protocol was immunoSEQ multiplex PCR, while the TCRdb copy is restricted to in-frame clones and leaves out a portion. The profile shows hundreds of thousands of clones, about nine tenths of them singletons. The sequenced material came from peripheral blood. The sequence came from a woman aged 55 to 70 who had recovered from COVID-19.

The CDR3 DNA sequence: TGTGCCAGCAGCTCCCAGGGGACTAACTATGGCTACACCTTC. As protein: CASSSQGTNYGYTF. The rearrangement joins TRBV7-2 to TRBJ1-2; maybe TRBD1 (6 bases). This CDR3 comprises 14 residues. Germline V gives CDR1 SGHTA, CDR2 FQGNSA. Between the trimmed V and J ends, which lost 4 bases and 0 bases, there was a span of 9 bases.